This TCR beta chain was sequenced in a study of T cells in Graves' hyperthyroidism and ophthalmopathy. Using RNA transcripts as the source, TCR beta CDR3 regions were amplified. The primer set for the first-round RT-PCR of the TCR CDR3 was HTBI. Using its own MiXCR run on the multiplex PCR reads, TCRdb lists one record per CDR3 protein. The repertoire holds 350,000 or so distinct CDR3 sequences, with about a sixth as singletons. With V trimmed by 2 bases and J by 7 bases, 9 bases remained unmatched. In germline, CDR1 is GTSNPN, CDR2 SVGIG (reference sequence). The CDR3 runs 14 residues. Sequenced sample: blood. The rearrangement uses TRBV30 and TRBJ1-1, with 8 bases fitting TRBD1. The receptor was derived from a woman aged 25-40 years with Graves' hyperthyroidism that later progressed to Graves' ophthalmopathy. The CDR3 reads CAWSRTDRAIEAFF. In DNA form, the CDR3 reads TGTGCCTGGAGTCGGACGGACAGGGCAATTGAAGCTTTCTTT.